The entry below describes one T cell receptor beta chain. Its antigen is not known. The data are from a study of T cells in localized non-small cell lung cancer. Method: immunoSEQ multiplex PCR; TCRdb's copy keeps in-frame clones and lacks some. This table holds about 57,000 clones, 91% found once. The CDR3 is made up of 14 amino acids. The ends lost 6 bases at V and 2 bases at J; junction bases unmatched: 3. Germline V CDR1 and CDR2: SGDLS, YYNGEE. Study results and limitations: Exceeding tumor, uninvolved adjacent lung had the highest T cell clonality. Without multi-region sequencing, intratumor heterogeneity could not be excluded. Adjacent lung was found to contain a median approximately 60 of the top 100 tumor clones. Greater T cell density in blood accompanied longer overall survival.

The clonotype comes from a man aged 40 to 70 with stage I lung adenocarcinoma. The specimen comprised peripheral blood, sampled before any cancer treatment. The J gene is TRBJ1-3, the V gene TRBV9, with TRBD1 matching 9 bases. CDR3 region: CASTGTGTGNTIYF. The CDR3 coding sequence is TGTGCCAGCACGGGGACAGGGACTGGAAACACCATATATTTT.